This entry features one TCR beta chain sequence. What it recognizes is unknown. Different DNA sequences within this sample yield the same CDR3. This entry comes from a study of shared clonotypes between healthy human individuals. Whole-study context: The composition of the donors was two women and three men aged 18 to 49. Study-wide points: A few donors showed sharing of around 5% of naive CD4 clonotypes. Deeper or shallower sequencing was expected to change how clonotypes are shared among donors.

The CDR3 consists of 14 residues. Unmatched junction bases numbered 2, after V lost 0 bases and J lost 6 bases. Germline CDR1 SGHRS, CDR2 YFSETQ. Assay execution proceeded at the deep level. TCRdb keeps only in-frame clones here, not all; method: immunoSEQ multiplex PCR. In the table there are just over 2,000,000 clones, 90% to 95% of which are singletons. This chain links TRBV5-1 with TRBJ1-5; 8 bases fit TRBD1. The sequencing sample was made of naive CD4+ T cells sorted from blood. The subset was: CD45RA+ positively selected. The receptor was isolated from a man aged 18 to 35 in good health. The CDR3 sequence is CASSLEQGGQPQHF. Written as DNA, the CDR3 is TGCGCCAGCAGCTTGGAACAGGGGGGTCAGCCCCAGCATTTT.